The 18 T cell receptor beta chains presented below share a single source sample, sequenced in a study of blood T cells in healthy people across ages. The authors ran a second PCR of about 6 to 11 cycles using a sample-barcoded 5' primer and a J-beta primer mix. MiXCR, applied by TCRdb to the 5' RACE reads, yields one record per CDR3 protein. The profile shows approximately 780,000 distinct CDR3 sequences, 20% to 30% of them singletons. This same sample was also taken into another study, of T cells of mothers and their children.

Sequenced input: blood. Receptor source: a boy younger than 18 in good health.

V and J are TRBV28 and TRBJ2-6, with a possible D match to TRBD1 (7 bases). This CDR3 region has 17 residues. Trimming shortened V by 5 bases and J by 4 bases, and 18 bases separated the two germline ends. The germline V gene has CDR1 MDHEN and CDR2 SYDVKM. The CDR3 reads CASSPQGGGDGANVLTF. CDR3 coding DNA: TGTGCCAGCAGTCCCCAAGGAGGGGGCGACGGGGCCAACGTCCTGACTTTC. Based on the CDR3 plus reference TRBV28 and TRBJ2-6, the full variable domain is DVKVTQSSRYLVKRTGEKVFLECVQDMDHENMFWYRQDPGLGLRLIYFSYDVKMKEKGDIPEGYSVSREKKERFSLILESASTNQTSMYLCASSPQGGGDGANVLTFGAGSRLTVL.

CDR3 DNA sequence: TGCAGCTCCCGGGACAGAAGCTCCCCTTACGACGAGCAGTACTTC. Amino acid sequence: CSSRDRSSPYDEQYF. This chain connects TRBV20-1 to TRBJ2-5; 7 positions agree with TRBD1. Matching the DNA end better, TRBJ2-7 makes the J call doubtful. This CDR3 comprises 15 residues. CDR1 and CDR2 (germline): DFQATT, SNEGSKA (reference sequence).

This clonotype turned up a few times. CDR3 sequence reads: CASSSTRDKYNEQFF. The CDR3 region has the DNA TGTGCCAGCAGCTCTACACGGGACAAATACAATGAGCAGTTCTTC. The rearrangement uses TRBV7-6 and TRBJ2-1, with D tentatively TRBD1 (6 bases). The V end was cut by 4 bases, the J end by 4 bases, with 14 bases between. The CDR3 extends over 15 amino acids. In germline, CDR1 is SGHVS, CDR2 FNYEAQ.

This clonotype was observed a handful of times. CDR3 coding DNA: TGTGCCAGCAGCGTAGGGGTCATCAATGAGCAGTTCTTC. Its translation is CASSVGVINEQFF. The chain joins TRBV9 to TRBJ2-1; no clear D. The CDR3 is 13 amino acids. Trimming shortened V by 0 bases and J by 6 bases, and 7 bases separated the two germline ends. CDR1 and CDR2 from the germline V gene are SGDLS and YYNGEE.

This chain links TRBV7-2 with TRBJ2-5; D unresolved. The J call is uncertain, as TRBJ2-7 better fits the DNA end. Per the germline V gene, CDR1 is SGHTA and CDR2 is FQGNSA. The CDR3 is made up of 14 amino acids. The CDR3 nucleotides read TGTGCCAGCAGTCGAATTAGGTCCTCCTACGAGCAGTACTTC. It is translated as CASSRIRSSYEQYF.

This clonotype was detected only a few times. The V and J genes are TRBV20-1 and TRBJ1-4; D uncertain. The V gene's germline CDR1 is DFQATT and CDR2 SNEGSKA (reference sequence). This CDR3 is built from 14 residues. V lost 6 bases and J 0 bases, leaving 11 bases between the germline ends. Here the CDR3 reads CSAEDRATNEKLFF. The CDR3 nucleotides are TGCAGTGCCGAGGACCGGGCAACTAATGAAAAACTGTTTTTT.

The sample holds a few counts of this clonotype. The gene calls are TRBV20-1 and TRBJ2-7; 8 nucleotides align to TRBD2. This CDR3 is 13 amino acids long. CDR1 and CDR2 from the germline V gene are DFQATT and SNEGSKA (reference sequence). The ends lost 3 bases at V and 4 bases at J; junction bases unmatched: 5. CDR3 DNA sequence: TGCAGTGCTAGCGGGGGGGCCGAATACGAGCAGTACTTC. This translates into CSASGGAEYEQYF.

The CDR3 here is CASSPAPGTGANYGYTF. The CDR3 DNA reads TGTGCCAGCTCACCTGCCCCGGGTACTGGAGCTAACTATGGCTACACCTTC. J is TRBJ1-2 and V is TRBV18, with D hard to call. The CDR3 has 17 residues. The V end lost 3 bases, the J end lost 0 bases, and 17 bases lay between the germline ends. Per germline, CDR1 KGHSH and CDR2 LQKENI.

The genes are TRBV2 and TRBJ2-7; D may be TRBD1 (5 bases). V was shortened by 3 bases and J by 1 base, with 16 bases between the two germline ends. The germline V gene encodes CDR1 SNHLY and CDR2 FYNNEI. The length of the CDR3 is 16 residues. The CDR3 is CASSELGAFQSYEQYF. DNA of the CDR3: TGTGCCAGCAGTGAGTTAGGGGCATTTCAGTCCTACGAGCAGTACTTC.

This chain joins TRBV29-1 and TRBJ2-1, with 11 positions matching TRBD2. From germline, CDR1 is SQVTM and CDR2 ANQGSEA. Trimming removed 7 bases from V and 6 bases from J; junction bases left unmatched: 8. The CDR3 spans 14 residues. The CDR3 coding sequence is TGCAGCGGCGGGACTAGCGGCTCTGGCAATGAGCAGTTCTTC. Its protein product is CSGGTSGSGNEQFF.

V is TRBV4-3 and J is TRBJ2-1, with D possibly being TRBD1 or TRBD2 (6 bases each). The J call may not be correct, given that the DNA end is closer to TRBJ2-5. This CDR3 is 14 amino acids long. Germline lookup yields CDR1 LGHNA and CDR2 YSLEER. CDR3 sequence: CASSQGASEETQYF. The CDR3 bases are TGCGCCAGCAGCCAGGGGGCTAGCGAAGAGACCCAGTACTTC.

V is TRBV27 and J is TRBJ2-5; D remains ambiguous. There are 14 residues in the CDR3. In germline, CDR1 is MNHEY, CDR2 SMNVEV (reference sequence). Trimming left V 5 bases short and J 1 base short, with 11 bases between. CDR3 in amino acids: CASSREVSQETQYF. CDR3 nucleotides: TGTGCCAGCAGTCGAGAGGTCTCCCAAGAGACCCAGTACTTC.

This clonotype has a handful of counts. The chain links TRBV13 to TRBJ2-5; 11 bases line up with TRBD2. V lost 1 base to trimming and J lost 4 bases; unmatched junction nucleotides: 8. The length of the CDR3 is 17 residues. Looked up from germline, CDR1 is PRHDT and CDR2 is FYEKMQ (reference sequence). CDR3: CASSLALLAGEGETQYF. The CDR3 nucleotides read TGTGCCAGCAGCTTAGCATTACTAGCGGGGGAAGGAGAGACCCAGTACTTC. The whole variable domain, remainder taken from reference TRBV13 and TRBJ2-5, is AAGVIQSPRHLIKEKRETATLKCYPIPRHDTVYWYQQGPGQDPQFLISFYEKMQSDKGSIPDRFSAQQFSDYHSELNMSSLELGDSALYFCASSLALLAGEGETQYFGPGTRLLVL.

This chain connects TRBV18 to TRBJ2-1, with 10 nucleotides matching TRBD2. The V gene end was trimmed by 6 bases and the J gene end by 1 base; junction bases not matched to a gene: 9. The CDR3 has 17 amino acids. CDR1 and CDR2 (germline): KGHSH, LQKENI. The CDR3, as DNA: TGTGCCAGCTCTCGATGGACTAGCGGCCAGTCCTACAATGAGCAGTTCTTC. Its protein is CASSRWTSGQSYNEQFF.

There are many counts of this clonotype. The gene calls are TRBV7-7 and TRBJ2-5; TRBD2 matches at 7 bases. Germline-derived CDR1 and CDR2 are SSHAT and FNYEAQ (reference sequence). With V trimmed by 7 bases and J by 5 bases, 16 bases remained unmatched. CDR3 length equals 16 residues. The DNA of the CDR3 is TGTGCCAGCATGGCGGGGGTTGGGTCCGCTCTGGAGACCCAGTACTTC. This translates into CASMAGVGSALETQYF.

V and J are TRBV30 and TRBJ1-4; 11 bases map to TRBD1. V shed 3 bases and J 8 bases; nucleotides not matched to a gene: 5. CDR3 length equals 14 residues. Germline-derived CDR1 and CDR2 are GTSNPN and SVGIG (reference sequence). The CDR3 region is CAWSPGQGEEKLFF. CDR3 DNA sequence: TGTGCCTGGAGCCCGGGACAGGGGGAAGAAAAACTGTTTTTT.

The rearrangement uses TRBV28 and TRBJ2-3; 11 bases agree with TRBD1. Trimming removed 6 bases from V and 2 bases from J; junction bases left unmatched: 16. Per germline, CDR1 MDHEN and CDR2 SYDVKM. The CDR3 sequence is 19 residues long. CDR3 sequence: CASSPTTGTGGPSTDTQYF. The CDR3 bases are TGTGCCAGCAGCCCGACCACCGGGACAGGGGGACCCTCCACAGATACGCAGTATTTT.

There are a few counts of this clonotype. The V gene is TRBV7-6, the J gene TRBJ2-6; D remains unclear. The CDR3 runs to 16 residues. CDR1 and CDR2 (germline): SGHVS, FNYEAQ. Trimming removed 2 bases at V and 0 bases at J, with 8 bases between. The CDR3: CASSLPLRSGANVLTF. The CDR3 nucleotides read TGTGCCAGCAGCTTACCTCTGCGCTCTGGGGCCAACGTCCTGACTTTC.